This TCR beta chain was sequenced for a study of response to subunit inactivated influenza vaccine (dated by TCRdb to about 2018). Regarding the complete study: To follow how T cells responded to a trivalent subunit inactivated influenza vaccine, the researchers relied on deep quantitative profiling of the T cell receptor repertoire. Overall study results and their limits: It was suggested by the authors that each seasonal influenza vaccination may recruit only a limited number of new T cells.

Inclusive of the bounding cysteine and phenylalanine, the CDR3 is 16 residues long. The only DNA kept is the CDR3, 48 bases in frame from the first base. Compared with germline, V lacks 5 bases and J lacks 0 bases; bases without a gene match: 6. CDR1 MDHEN and CDR2 SYDVKM were looked up in the germline V gene. This clonotype occurred a few times. The antigen it binds to is not known. Per-base qualities were not stored, and no clone one base away is much larger. To prepare the library, RT-PCR was applied. The sequencer was an Illumina HiSeq 2500. Starting from the raw public reads, TCRdb applied fastp trimming at Q25, assembled clones with MiXCR and retained in-frame beta chains. Every distinct CDR3 protein forms one entry, paired with its most common genes and DNA. The sample data list around 570,000 distinct CDR3 sequences, and 10% to 12% of these were observed just once. The top ten constitute roughly 9.6% of the sample.

The sample also formed part of further work on T cells expressing NK-cell markers. In that second paper, the authors write: The TCR beta cDNA libraries were made using 5'RACE template switching, a step that added both a universal primer site and unique molecular identifiers. TCR beta-chain repertoires were profiled in sorted CD3+CD56+NKG2C+, CD3+CD56+NKG2C- and CD3+CD56-NKG2C+ T-cell subsets from roughly eight donors. Among the eight sequenced donors, seven were HCMV-seropositive and one was HCMV-seronegative. To restrict sorting to alphabetaTCR-expressing T cells, an anti-gammadeltaTCR antibody was added in several experiments. In about six donors, the dominant CD3+CD56+NKG2C+ clonotypes were found to rank among the top 10 CD8+ clonotypes and to make up roughly 1.0-7.0% of CD8+ T cells. Those dominant clonotypes were again the most abundant among CD3+CD56-NKG2C+ cells in several donors, at roughly 25-60.1%. It remained unclear whether the expanded NKG2C-expressing T cell clones were specific for HCMV antigens. The study sequenced eight donors, all healthy volunteers chosen at random: three men and five women. HCMV serostatus was determined by detecting HCMV-specific IgG in serum with a commercial ELISA kit. Peripheral blood mononuclear cells were isolated from blood by Ficoll density gradient centrifugation. Bulk peripheral blood T-cell repertoires were additionally sequenced from unsorted PBMC for about 6 donors. cDNA synthesis was primed from the TCR beta constant segment and was followed by two successive PCR amplification steps. Illumina HiSeq 2000/2500, MiSeq or NextSeq was used to sequence libraries as 2 x 150 bp reads. MIGEC was used to demultiplex reads and group the reads by UMI, and MiTCR was used to assemble and quantify clonotypes. Only TCR cDNA sequences supported by at least two reads were kept to exclude erroneous sequences. The tcR package was used for downstream repertoire analysis, and clonotypes were matched across fractions by CDR3 nucleotide sequence plus V segment. Antigen specificity was annotated against VDJdb with VDJmatch, allowing one amino acid substitution in CDR3.

The input for sequencing was PBMCs from blood, taken on the day of vaccination. This TCR came from a man aged 45-65 years who received an inactivated influenza vaccine. Donor details come from another sample of the same person, matched by shared clones. The sequence is built from TRBV28 and TRBJ2-1; TRBD2 fits 8 bases in the junction. The CDR3 is CASSTSGAYSYNEQFF. The sequenced DNA is TGTGCCAGCAGTACTAGCGGAGCTTACTCCTACAATGAGCAGTTCTTC.